A single sample is the source of the 30 T cell receptor beta chains below, sequenced in a study of monozygotic twins with inflammatory bowel disease. TCRdb reanalyzed the 5' RACE reads and collapses them to one entry per CDR3 protein, without DNA. The sample includes about 330,000 distinct CDR3 sequences. The specimen was blood. The receptor set was obtained from a human donor with ulcerative colitis or Crohn's disease, or a healthy co-twin of an affected twin (not recorded which).

The rearrangement uses TRBV29-1 and TRBJ2-5; the D call of TRBD1 rests on TCRdb alone, since no DNA is present to check it. Germline CDR1 and CDR2: SQVTM and ANQGSEA. The length of the CDR3 is 17 residues. The CDR3: CSVEDWRRGQMWETQYF.

CDR3: CASSDGRMNGNQPQHF. The chain joins TRBV7-8 to TRBJ1-5. The V gene's germline CDR1 is SGHVS and CDR2 FQNEAQ. This CDR3 is built from 16 residues.

This chain links TRBV7-2 with TRBJ2-5; TCRdb indicates TRBD1, and absent DNA this call remains unverified. The CDR3 sequence is 15 residues long. CDR1 is SGHTA, CDR2 FQGNSA, per germline. Here the CDR3 reads CASSSGQTFQETQYF.

The rearrangement links TRBV20-1 to TRBJ2-4. CDR1 is DFQATT, CDR2 SNEGSKA, per germline (reference sequence). CDR3 length: 12 amino acids. This chain's CDR3 is CSASPDANIQYF.

The chain uses TRBV18 and TRBJ2-1; TCRdb reports TRBD1, a call that lacks DNA to check it against. CDR1 and CDR2 (germline): KGHSH, LQKENI. The CDR3 extends over 15 amino acids. The CDR3: CASSPPGQATGEQFF.

This rearrangement joins TRBV29-1 to TRBJ1-1. From germline, CDR1 is SQVTM and CDR2 ANQGSEA. The CDR3 extends over 13 amino acids. The CDR3 sequence is CSARTGGNTEAFF.

CDR3 amino acids: CSASSGTGGTYEQYF. This sequence joins TRBV20-1 and TRBJ2-7; TCRdb lists TRBD1, though no DNA is available to test this call. The CDR3 runs 15 residues. Germline values: CDR1 DFQATT, CDR2 SNEGSKA (reference sequence).

The chain is built from TRBV5-1 and TRBJ2-7; with no DNA, the TCRdb D assignment of TRBD1 cannot be verified. This CDR3 contains 14 residues. The germline gives CDR1 SGHRS, CDR2 YFSETQ. This chain's CDR3 is CASSLQGQGGEQYF.

This chain links TRBV6-1 with TRBJ1-4; TCRdb lists TRBD1, though no DNA is available to test this call. In germline, CDR1 is MNHNS, CDR2 SASEGT. CDR3 size: 14 residues. The CDR3 sequence is CAISFRGHNEKLFF.

The J gene is TRBJ2-7, the V gene TRBV6-5. CDR3 size: 15 residues. The germline V gene encodes CDR1 MNHEY and CDR2 SVGAGI. This CDR3 is CASSYSANGNYEQYF.

The rearrangement links TRBV5-5 to TRBJ2-7; the D gene TCRdb calls, TRBD2, cannot be checked with no DNA. This CDR3 is built from 15 residues. Per the germline V gene, CDR1 is SGHKS and CDR2 is YYEKEE (reference sequence). CDR3 protein: CASSLASAPGGQQYF.

V and J are TRBV4-3 and TRBJ2-7; TCRdb outputs TRBD1, but without DNA this stays unchecked. CDR1 is LGHNA and CDR2 is YSLEER in the germline V gene. The CDR3 totals 15 residues. The CDR3 here is CASSQEGTGGSEQYF.

The CDR3 sequence is CASSPVVDEQFF. The chain couples TRBV11-2 to TRBJ2-1. This CDR3 has 12 residues. Looked up from germline, CDR1 is SGHAT and CDR2 is FQNNGV.

The chain employs TRBV12-3 or TRBV12-4 and TRBJ2-7; TCRdb's D call of TRBD2 is untestable without DNA. The CDR3 length is 12 residues. CDR3 loop: CASRTPPSEQYF.

The chain carries TRBV18 and TRBJ1-5. Germline loops: CDR1 KGHSH, CDR2 LQKENI. CDR3 length equals 14 residues. CDR3 region: CASSPLPSGQPQHF.

The CDR3: CASSPPVRGYNEQFF. The gene calls are TRBV7-9 and TRBJ2-1; the D call from TCRdb, TRBD1, cannot be confirmed without DNA. From germline, CDR1 is SEHNR and CDR2 FQNEAQ (reference sequence). CDR3 length: 15 residues.

This chain links TRBV2 with TRBJ2-3. Germline values: CDR1 SNHLY, CDR2 FYNNEI. The CDR3 has 18 amino acids. This CDR3 is CASSEVSTLAASTDTQYF.

The rearrangement links TRBV5-1 to TRBJ2-1; TCRdb's D call, TRBD2, is unchecked because there is no DNA. This CDR3 has 14 residues. Germline V gene data show CDR1 as SGHRS and CDR2 as YFSETQ. CDR3 amino acids: CASSPALGSNEQFF.

The chain uses TRBV7-2 and TRBJ2-3; without DNA, the TCRdb call of TRBD1 cannot be checked. The CDR3 extends over 16 amino acids. Germline V lookup: CDR1 SGHTA, CDR2 FQGNSA. CDR3 loop: CASSRRTGSSTDTQYF.

The CDR3 protein is CASSQLLSGNTIYF. The chain carries TRBV3-1 and TRBJ1-3. Germline CDR1 and CDR2: LGHDT and YNNKEL (reference sequence). The CDR3 totals 14 residues.

J is TRBJ1-2 and V is TRBV29-1; TCRdb picks TRBD1, but there is no DNA to check that call. Germline V gene data show CDR1 as SQVTM and CDR2 as ANQGSEA. The length of the CDR3 is 13 residues. The CDR3 is CSAGQGPDYGYTF.

The rearrangement joins TRBV7-9 to TRBJ2-5; TCRdb lists TRBD1, though no DNA is available to test this call. Germline V lookup: CDR1 SEHNR, CDR2 FQNEAQ (reference sequence). This CDR3 region has 12 residues. The CDR3 here is CATPTGQETQYF.

The genes are TRBV28 and TRBJ2-7. This CDR3 contains 12 residues. Germline V gene lookup returns CDR1 MDHEN and CDR2 SYDVKM. This chain's CDR3 is CASSFSWNEQYF.

This rearrangement joins TRBV20-1 to TRBJ2-1; TCRdb picks TRBD2, but there is no DNA to check that call. The germline CDR1 and CDR2 sequences are DFQATT and SNEGSKA (reference sequence). This CDR3 region has 14 residues. The CDR3 reads CSARIRAGGPGQFF.

This chain uses TRBV4-1 with TRBJ2-7; TCRdb reports TRBD2, a call that lacks DNA to check it against. This CDR3 contains 20 residues. CDR1 is MGHRA and CDR2 is YSYEKL in the germline V gene. CDR3 protein: CASSPRRNSGTVATSYEQYF.

This chain connects TRBV11-2 to TRBJ2-7; TCRdb names TRBD1, which stays unverified in the absence of DNA. Germline assignment: CDR1 SGHAT and CDR2 FQNNGV. The CDR3 is made up of 14 amino acids. This CDR3 is CASSLIQGHLEQYF.

The chain employs TRBV3-1 and TRBJ2-7. Germline V CDR1 and CDR2: LGHDT, YNNKEL (reference sequence). This CDR3 has 14 amino acids. CDR3 amino acids: CASSPAGRIYEQYF.

The CDR3 is CASSFAGRTYEQYF. The chain has TRBV5-6 and TRBJ2-7; TCRdb's D call of TRBD1 is untestable without DNA. The length of the CDR3 is 14 residues. Germline-derived CDR1 and CDR2 are SGHDT and YYEEEE.

The chain combines TRBV15 with TRBJ2-1. The CDR3 is 12 residues long. The germline CDR1 and CDR2 sequences are LNHNV and YYDKDF (reference sequence). CDR3 in amino acids: CATLTLTGEQFF.

The chain joins TRBV4-1 to TRBJ2-1. CDR1 is MGHRA and CDR2 is YSYEKL in the germline V gene. The CDR3 runs 13 residues. The CDR3 here is CASSHQVNNEQFF.